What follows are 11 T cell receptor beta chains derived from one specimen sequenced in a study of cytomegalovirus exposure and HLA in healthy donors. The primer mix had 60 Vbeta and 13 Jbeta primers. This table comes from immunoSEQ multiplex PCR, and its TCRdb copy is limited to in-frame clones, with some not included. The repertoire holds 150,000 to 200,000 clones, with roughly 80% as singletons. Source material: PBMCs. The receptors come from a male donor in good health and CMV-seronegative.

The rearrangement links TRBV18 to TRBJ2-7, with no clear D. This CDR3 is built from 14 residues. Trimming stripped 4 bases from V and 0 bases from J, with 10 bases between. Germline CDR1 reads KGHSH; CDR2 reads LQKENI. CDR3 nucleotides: TGTGCCAGCTCACGAGCGTCCCCCTCCTACGAGCAGTACTTC. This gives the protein CASSRASPSYEQYF. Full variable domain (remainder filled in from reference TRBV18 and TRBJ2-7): NAGVMQNPRHLVRRRGQEARLRCSPMKGHSHVYWYRQLPEEGLKFMVYLQKENIIDESGMPKERFSAEFPKEGPSILRIQQVVRGDSAAYFCASSRASPSYEQYFGPGTRLTVT.

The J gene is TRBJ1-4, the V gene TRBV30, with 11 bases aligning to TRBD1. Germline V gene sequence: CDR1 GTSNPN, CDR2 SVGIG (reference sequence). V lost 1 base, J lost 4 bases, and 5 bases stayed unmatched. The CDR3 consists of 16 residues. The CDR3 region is CAWSAGTGGRNEKLFF. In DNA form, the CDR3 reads TGTGCCTGGAGTGCCGGGACAGGGGGACGTAATGAAAAACTGTTTTTT.

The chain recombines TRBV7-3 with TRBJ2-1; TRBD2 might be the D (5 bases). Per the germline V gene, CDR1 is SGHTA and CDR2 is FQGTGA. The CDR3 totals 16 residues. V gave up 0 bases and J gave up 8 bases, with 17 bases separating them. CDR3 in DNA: TGTGCCAGCAGCTTAACGTCGGCGGGTTCATGGGATGAGCAGTTCTTC. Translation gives CASSLTSAGSWDEQFF.

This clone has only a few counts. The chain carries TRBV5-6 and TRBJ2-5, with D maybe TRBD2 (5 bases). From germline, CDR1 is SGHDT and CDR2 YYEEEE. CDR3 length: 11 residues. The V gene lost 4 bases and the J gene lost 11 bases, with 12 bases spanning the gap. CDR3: CASSTRAEQYF. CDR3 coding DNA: TGTGCCAGCAGCACGAGGGCTGAGCAGTACTTC.

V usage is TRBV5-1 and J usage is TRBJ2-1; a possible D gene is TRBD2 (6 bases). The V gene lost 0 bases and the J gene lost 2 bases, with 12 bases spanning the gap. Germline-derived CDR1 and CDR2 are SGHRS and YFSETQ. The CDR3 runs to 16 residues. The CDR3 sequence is CASSLAGGEAYNEQFF. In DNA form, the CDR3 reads TGCGCCAGCAGCTTGGCTGGTGGGGAGGCCTACAATGAGCAGTTCTTC.

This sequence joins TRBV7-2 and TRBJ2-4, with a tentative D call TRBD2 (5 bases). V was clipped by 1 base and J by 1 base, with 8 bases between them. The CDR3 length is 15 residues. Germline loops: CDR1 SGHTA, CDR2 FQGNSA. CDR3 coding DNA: TGTGCCAGCAGCTTAGAACTAGGGGCCAAAAACATTCAGTACTTC. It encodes CASSLELGAKNIQYF.

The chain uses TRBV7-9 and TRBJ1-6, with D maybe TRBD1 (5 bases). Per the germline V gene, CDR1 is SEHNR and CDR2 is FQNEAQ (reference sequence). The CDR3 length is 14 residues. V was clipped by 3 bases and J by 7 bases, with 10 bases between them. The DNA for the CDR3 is TGTGCCAGCAGCTTGGGGGGGTCAAATTCACCCCTCCACTTT. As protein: CASSLGGSNSPLHF. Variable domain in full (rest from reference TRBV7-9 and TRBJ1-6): DTGVSQNPRHKITKRGQNVTFRCDPISEHNRLYWYRQTLGQGPEFLTYFQNEAQLEKSRLLSDRFSAERPKGSFSTLEIQRTEQGDSAMYLCASSLGGSNSPLHFGNGTRLTVT.

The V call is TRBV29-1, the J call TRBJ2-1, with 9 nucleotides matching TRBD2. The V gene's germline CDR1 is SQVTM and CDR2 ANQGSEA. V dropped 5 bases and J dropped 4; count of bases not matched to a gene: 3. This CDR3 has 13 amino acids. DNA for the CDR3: TGCAGCGTTTCCGGACTAGCGTACAATGAGCAGTTCTTC. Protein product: CSVSGLAYNEQFF.

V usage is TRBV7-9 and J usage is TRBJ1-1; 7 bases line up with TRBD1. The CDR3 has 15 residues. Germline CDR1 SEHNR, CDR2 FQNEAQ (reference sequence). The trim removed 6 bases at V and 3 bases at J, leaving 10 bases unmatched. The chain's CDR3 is CASSPTSGGDTEAFF. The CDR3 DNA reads TGTGCCAGCAGTCCAACTTCAGGGGGTGACACTGAAGCTTTCTTT.

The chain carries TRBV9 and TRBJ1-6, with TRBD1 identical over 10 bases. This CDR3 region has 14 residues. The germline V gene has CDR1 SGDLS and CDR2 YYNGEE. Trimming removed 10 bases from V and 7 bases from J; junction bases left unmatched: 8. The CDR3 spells CARATGGRNSPLHF. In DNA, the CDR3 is TGTGCCCGCGCGACAGGGGGCAGGAATTCACCCCTCCACTTT.

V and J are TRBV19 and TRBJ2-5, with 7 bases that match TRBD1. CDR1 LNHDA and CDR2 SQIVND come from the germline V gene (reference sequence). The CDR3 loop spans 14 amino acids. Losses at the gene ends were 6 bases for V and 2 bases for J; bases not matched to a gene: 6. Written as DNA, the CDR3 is TGTGCCAGTAGAGAAGACAGGGAACAAGAGACCCAGTACTTC. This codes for CASREDREQETQYF.